Below, 4 T cell receptor beta chains from the same sample are listed, as sequenced in a study of T cells in Graves' hyperthyroidism and ophthalmopathy. TCR beta CDR3 regions were amplified from RNA transcripts. The HTBI primer set was used in a first-round RT-PCR of the TCR CDR3. TCRdb reanalysed the multiplex PCR reads using MiXCR and keeps one entry per CDR3 protein. The data contain 340,000 or so distinct CDR3 sequences, 15% to 20% of them singletons. The specimen was blood. The receptors were sampled from a woman aged 50 to 65 with Graves' hyperthyroidism.

A remark on this clonotype: A junction boundary mismatches the germline segment, possibly from a read error. CDR3 residues: CANSEGGGNTEAFF. The CDR3 bases are TGTGCCAACAGTGAGGGCGGGGGGAACACTGAAGCTTTCTTT. The gene calls are TRBV6-1 and TRBJ1-1; D might be TRBD1 (5 bases). CDR3 length equals 14 residues. CDR1 and CDR2 (germline): MNHNS, SASEGT.

This clonotype was found many times. This sequence joins TRBV20-1 and TRBJ2-4, with 8 bases matching TRBD2. Germline V gene sequence: CDR1 DFQATT, CDR2 SNEGSKA (reference sequence). This CDR3 comprises 14 residues. V gave up 0 bases and J gave up 8 bases; unmatched junction bases: 6. The CDR3 DNA reads TGCAGTGCTAGAGAGCGGGGGGCTATGGACATTCAGTACTTC. This sequence encodes CSARERGAMDIQYF.

This clonotype was detected ten times or more. This sequence joins TRBV5-1 and TRBJ1-4; D unresolved. Germline CDR1 is SGHRS and CDR2 is YFSETQ. V lost 2 bases and J lost 5, with 10 bases in between. The CDR3 has 14 amino acids. CDR3 protein: CASSFGLSNEKLFF. The DNA of the CDR3 is TGCGCCAGCAGCTTTGGGCTCTCAAATGAAAAACTGTTTTTT. The full variable domain, completed using reference TRBV5-1 and TRBJ1-4, is KAGVTQTPRYLIKTRGQQVTLSCSPISGHRSVSWYQQTPGQGLQFLFEYFSETQRNKGNFPGRFSGRQFSNSRSEMNVSTLELGDSALYLCASSFGLSNEKLFFGSGTQLSVL.

This clonotype was seen a few times. V usage is TRBV5-1 and J usage is TRBJ1-4; TRBD1 matches at 7 bases. This CDR3 is 14 amino acids long. Germline CDR1 SGHRS, CDR2 YFSETQ. The ends lost 1 base at V and 6 bases at J; junction bases unmatched: 3. The CDR3 is CASSLRDRDEKLFF. CDR3 coding DNA: TGCGCCAGCAGCTTGCGGGACAGAGATGAAAAACTGTTTTTT.